This T cell receptor (beta chain) comes out of a study of shared clonotypes between healthy human individuals. Whole-study results and caveats: Non-shared clonotypes were found to have lower generation probabilities than the clonotypes that were shared by all four of the sorted-subset donors. Enrolling few donors narrowed the genetic and exposure-history diversity that was represented. For sorted subsets, rarefaction showed incomplete sequencing despite large depth.

The CDR3 consists of 13 residues. With 6 bases clipped from V and 3 bases from J, the junction kept 2 bases outside the gene matches. Germline V CDR1 and CDR2: SQVTM, ANQGSEA. Naivety among CD8 cells was defined by CD45RO negativity and positive CCR7 selection, thereby excluding terminally differentiated effector memory CD45RA+ cells. Deep was the level at which the assay was run. Only in-frame clones appear in the TCRdb table, and some are missing; sequencing was by immunoSEQ multiplex PCR. The sample has about 2,100,000 clones, roughly 91% seen once. A word on this clone: Its antigen is not identified.

Specimen: naive CD8+ T cells from PBMCs. The chain carries TRBV29-1 and TRBJ2-1; 10 bases line up with TRBD2. The TCR was taken from a man between 18 and 29 years old in good health. Some clones in this sample may be carry-over from other donors' samples. CDR3: CSVTSGNYNEQFF. For the CDR3, the DNA is TGCAGCGTCACTAGCGGGAACTACAATGAGCAGTTCTTC.